The rows below give T cell receptor beta chains drawn from one sample of a study of T cells in Graves' hyperthyroidism and ophthalmopathy. MiXCR, run by TCRdb on the multiplex PCR reads, gives a single entry per CDR3 protein. The sample consists of around 540,000 distinct CDR3 sequences, about 16% of them appearing once. Sample: blood. The source is a woman aged 25-40 years with Graves' ophthalmopathy. Both conserved end residues are part of each CDR3. A D gene is named only where the DNA matches it firmly. Where a row states a size, it is once, few, many or the class of an expanded clone; other rows omit it.

TRBJ2-5	few	NA	TRBV5-4	CASSHAQLGEETQYF	TGTGCCAGCAGCCACGCCCAGCTTGGGGAGGAGACCCAGTACTTC
TRBJ2-1	many	NA	TRBV12-3/TRBV12-4	CASSLAVAGEQFF	TGTGCCAGCAGTTTGGCCGTGGCAGGCGAGCAGTTCTTC
TRBJ1-6	many	NA	TRBV3-1	CASSQVRAGNSPLHF	TGTGCCAGCAGCCAAGTCAGGGCAGGCAATTCACCCCTCCACTTT
TRBJ2-7	many	TRBD2	TRBV5-4	CASSLGNSGGLYEQYF	TGTGCCAGCAGCTTGGGGAACAGCGGGGGCCTCTACGAGCAGTACTTC
TRBJ1-4	few	TRBD1	TRBV27	CASSLTTGIEKLFF	TGTGCCAGCAGTTTGACGACAGGGATCGAAAAACTGTTTTTT
TRBJ2-5	NA	TRBD2	TRBV29-1	CSVASLGLAVVKETQYF	TGCAGCGTTGCATCGCTCGGACTAGCGGTGGTGAAAGAGACCCAGTACTTC
TRBJ2-3	few	NA	TRBV11-2	CASSAEAAFPDTQYF	TGTGCCAGCAGTGCTGAAGCCGCTTTTCCGGATACGCAGTATTTT
TRBJ2-7	few	NA	TRBV7-9	CASSLASLGGRQIYEQYF	TGTGCCAGCAGCTTAGCCTCTCTTGGAGGACGCCAAATCTACGAGCAGTACTTC
TRBJ2-2	few	TRBD2	TRBV29-1	CSVQREAGELFF	TGCAGCGTTCAACGGGAGGCCGGGGAGCTGTTTTTT
TRBJ2-1	NA	NA	TRBV13	CASSSPGPNEQFF	TGTGCCAGCAGTTCACCGGGACCCAATGAGCAGTTCTTC
TRBJ2-2	NA	NA	TRBV12-3/TRBV12-4	CASSTANTGELFF	TGTGCCAGCAGTACAGCGAACACCGGGGAGCTGTTTTTT
TRBJ2-2	few	NA	TRBV5-5	CASSYRLDLDGELFF	TGTGCCAGCAGCTACCGACTAGATTTGGACGGGGAGCTGTTTTTT
TRBJ2-2	few	TRBD1	TRBV28	CASSFTGQGIAGELFF	TGTGCCAGCAGTTTTACAGGACAGGGGATCGCCGGGGAGCTGTTTTTT
TRBJ2-7	many	NA	TRBV20-1	CSARKFDRTYEQYF	TGCAGTGCTAGAAAGTTTGACAGAACCTACGAGCAGTACTTC
TRBJ2-3	few	NA	TRBV29-1	CSVGTRAGLTDTQYF	TGCAGCGTTGGGACTCGAGCGGGCCTCACAGATACGCAGTATTTT
TRBJ2-1	once	TRBD1	TRBV25-1	CASSAPPGDSSEQFF	TGTGCCAGCAGTGCCCCCCCCGGGGACAGCTCAGAGCAGTTCTTC
TRBJ2-1	NA	TRBD2	TRBV29-1	CSVVPSGRASSGEQFF	TGCAGCGTTGTTCCTAGCGGGAGGGCCTCGAGTGGTGAGCAGTTCTTC
TRBJ2-1	NA	TRBD2	TRBV28	CASSLLNLSGDEQFF	TGTGCCAGCAGTTTATTGAATCTCAGCGGGGATGAGCAGTTCTTC
TRBJ2-7	few	NA	TRBV4-1	CASSQGLLVGGEQYF	TGCGCCAGCAGCCAAGGTCTACTAGTCGGGGGCGAGCAGTACTTC
TRBJ2-7	many	NA	TRBV20-1	CSALRQFEQYF	TGCAGTGCCCTGAGACAGTTCGAGCAGTACTTC
TRBJ2-3	NA	TRBD1	TRBV29-1	CRHRGQKVTDTQYF	TGCAGACACAGGGGGCAGAAGGTCACAGATACGCAGTATTTT
TRBJ1-5	many	NA	TRBV12-3/TRBV12-4	CASSWEGHQPQHF	TGTGCCAGCAGTTGGGAGGGGCATCAGCCCCAGCATTTT
TRBJ1-4	NA	NA	TRBV7-9	CASTDTREKGEKLFF	TGTGCCAGCACCGACACCAGGGAGAAAGGTGAAAAACTGTTTTTT
TRBJ1-1	once	NA	TRBV7-9	CASSLGGLEAFF	TGTGCCAGCAGCTTAGGAGGGCTTGAAGCTTTCTTT
TRBJ2-5	NA	NA	TRBV29-1	CSVEEGAQETQYF	TGCAGCGTTGAAGAAGGGGCTCAAGAGACCCAGTACTTC